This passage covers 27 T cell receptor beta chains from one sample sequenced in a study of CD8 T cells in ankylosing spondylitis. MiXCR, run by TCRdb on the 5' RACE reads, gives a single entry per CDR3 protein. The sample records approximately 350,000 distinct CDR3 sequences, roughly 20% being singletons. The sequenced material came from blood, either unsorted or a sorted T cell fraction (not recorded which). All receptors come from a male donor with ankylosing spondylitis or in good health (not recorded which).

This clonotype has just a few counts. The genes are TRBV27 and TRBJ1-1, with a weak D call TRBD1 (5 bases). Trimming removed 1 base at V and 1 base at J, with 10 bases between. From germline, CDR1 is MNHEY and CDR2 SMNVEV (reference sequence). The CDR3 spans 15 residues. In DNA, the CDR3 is TGTGCCAGCAGTTTATTGGGACTCAAGAACACTGAAGCTTTCTTT. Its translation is CASSLLGLKNTEAFF.

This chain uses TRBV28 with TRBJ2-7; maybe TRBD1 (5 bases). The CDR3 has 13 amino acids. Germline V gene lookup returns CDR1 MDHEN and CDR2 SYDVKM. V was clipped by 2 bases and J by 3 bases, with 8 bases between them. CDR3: CASSLVGLYEQYF. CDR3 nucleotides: TGTGCCAGCAGTTTAGTGGGGCTCTACGAGCAGTACTTC.

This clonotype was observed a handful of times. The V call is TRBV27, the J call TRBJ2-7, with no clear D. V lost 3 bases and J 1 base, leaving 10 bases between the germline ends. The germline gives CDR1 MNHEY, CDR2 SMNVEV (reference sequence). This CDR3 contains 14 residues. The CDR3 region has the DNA TGTGCCAGCAGTTTCTCAGACGGTTCCTACGAGCAGTACTTC. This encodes CASSFSDGSYEQYF.

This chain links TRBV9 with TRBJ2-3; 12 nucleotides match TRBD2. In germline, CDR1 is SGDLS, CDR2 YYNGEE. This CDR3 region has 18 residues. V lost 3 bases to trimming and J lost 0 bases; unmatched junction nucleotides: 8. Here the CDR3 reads CASSGLAGGPFSTDTQYF. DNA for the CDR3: TGTGCCAGCAGCGGCCTAGCGGGGGGGCCCTTTAGCACAGATACGCAGTATTTT.

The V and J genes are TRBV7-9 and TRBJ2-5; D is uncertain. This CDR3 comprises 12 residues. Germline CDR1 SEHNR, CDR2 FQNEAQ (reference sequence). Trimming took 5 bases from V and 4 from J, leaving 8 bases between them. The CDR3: CASSPPSETQYF. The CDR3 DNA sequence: TGTGCCAGCAGCCCGCCCTCAGAGACCCAGTACTTC.

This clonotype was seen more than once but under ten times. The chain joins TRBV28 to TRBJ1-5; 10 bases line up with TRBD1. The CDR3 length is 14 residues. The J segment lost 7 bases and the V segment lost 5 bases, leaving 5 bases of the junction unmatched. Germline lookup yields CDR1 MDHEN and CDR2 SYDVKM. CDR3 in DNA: TGTGCCAGCAGTGAGACAGGGGGCGGCCAGCCCCAGCATTTT. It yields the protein CASSETGGGQPQHF. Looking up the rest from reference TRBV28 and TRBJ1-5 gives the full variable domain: DVKVTQSSRYLVKRTGEKVFLECVQDMDHENMFWYRQDPGLGLRLIYFSYDVKMKEKGDIPEGYSVSREKKERFSLILESASTNQTSMYLCASSETGGGQPQHFGDGTRLSIL.

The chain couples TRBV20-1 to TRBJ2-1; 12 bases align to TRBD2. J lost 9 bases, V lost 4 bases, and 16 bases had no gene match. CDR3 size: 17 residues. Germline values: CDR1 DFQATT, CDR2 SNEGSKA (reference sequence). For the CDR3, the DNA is TGCAGTGCTATCTTACCGGGACTAGCGGGCACTTTGGGTGAGCAGTTCTTC. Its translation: CSAILPGLAGTLGEQFF.

The CDR3, as DNA: TGCGCCAGCAGCCCGGATACTCGACAGGACAATGGCTACACCTTC. Its protein is CASSPDTRQDNGYTF. The chain uses TRBV4-1 and TRBJ1-2, with TRBD1 as a possible D gene (6 bases). CDR1 and CDR2 (germline): MGHRA, YSYEKL. The CDR3 contains 15 residues. V shed 4 bases and J shed 6 bases, with 18 bases lying between them.

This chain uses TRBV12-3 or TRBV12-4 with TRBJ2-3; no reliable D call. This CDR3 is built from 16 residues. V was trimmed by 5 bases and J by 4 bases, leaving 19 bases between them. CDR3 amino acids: CASSPIPRNPPDTQYF. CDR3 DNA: TGTGCCAGCAGTCCCATACCCAGGAACCCCCCAGATACGCAGTATTTT.

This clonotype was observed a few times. CDR3 sequence (DNA): TGTGCCAGCAGCCAAGGGGCTAGCGGGGCCGCGGGGAATGAGCAGTTCTTC. It yields the protein CASSQGASGAAGNEQFF. The gene calls are TRBV3-1 and TRBJ2-1; the match to TRBD2 covers 9 bases. The CDR3 covers 17 residues. With 1 base clipped from V and 7 bases from J, the junction kept 11 bases outside the gene matches. The germline V gene encodes CDR1 LGHDT and CDR2 YNNKEL (reference sequence).

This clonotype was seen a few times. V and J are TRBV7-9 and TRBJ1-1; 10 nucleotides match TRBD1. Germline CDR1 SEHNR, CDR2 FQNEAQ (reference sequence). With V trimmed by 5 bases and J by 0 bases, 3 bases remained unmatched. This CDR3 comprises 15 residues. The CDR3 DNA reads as TGTGCCAGCAGCCAGGGACAGGGGATGAACACTGAAGCTTTCTTT. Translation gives CASSQGQGMNTEAFF.

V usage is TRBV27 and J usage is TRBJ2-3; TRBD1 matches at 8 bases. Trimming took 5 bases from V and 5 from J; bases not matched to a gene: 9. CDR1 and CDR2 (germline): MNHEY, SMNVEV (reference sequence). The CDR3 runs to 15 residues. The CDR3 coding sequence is TGTGCCAGCAGTATCAGGGGGCCCCTAATAGATACGCAGTATTTT. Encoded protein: CASSIRGPLIDTQYF.

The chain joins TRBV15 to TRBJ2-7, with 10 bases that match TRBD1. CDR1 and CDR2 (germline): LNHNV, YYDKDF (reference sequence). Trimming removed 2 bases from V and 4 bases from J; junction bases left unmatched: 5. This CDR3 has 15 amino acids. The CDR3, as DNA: TGTGCCACCAGCAGACTACGACAGGGGGCATACGAGCAGTACTTC. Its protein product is CATSRLRQGAYEQYF.

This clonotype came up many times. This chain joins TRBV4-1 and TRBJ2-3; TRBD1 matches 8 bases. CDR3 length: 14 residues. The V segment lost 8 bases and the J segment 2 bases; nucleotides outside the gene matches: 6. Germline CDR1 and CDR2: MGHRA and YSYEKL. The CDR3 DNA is TGCGCCAGCCAGGACAGGGCCAACACAGATACGCAGTATTTT. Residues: CASQDRANTDTQYF.

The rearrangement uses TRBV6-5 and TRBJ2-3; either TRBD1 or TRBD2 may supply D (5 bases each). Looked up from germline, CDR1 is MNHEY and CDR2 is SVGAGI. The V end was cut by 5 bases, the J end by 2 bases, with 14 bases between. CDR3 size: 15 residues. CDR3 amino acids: CASSHRDGHTDTQYF. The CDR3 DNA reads TGTGCCAGCAGTCACCGGGACGGCCACACAGATACGCAGTATTTT.

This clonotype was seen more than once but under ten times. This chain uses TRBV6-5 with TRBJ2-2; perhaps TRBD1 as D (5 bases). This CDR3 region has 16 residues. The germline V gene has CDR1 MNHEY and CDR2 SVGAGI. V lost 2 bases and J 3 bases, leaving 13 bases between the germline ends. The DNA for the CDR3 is TGTGCCAGCAGTTACCCCCGACAGTCCGACACCGGGGAGCTGTTTTTT. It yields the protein CASSYPRQSDTGELFF.

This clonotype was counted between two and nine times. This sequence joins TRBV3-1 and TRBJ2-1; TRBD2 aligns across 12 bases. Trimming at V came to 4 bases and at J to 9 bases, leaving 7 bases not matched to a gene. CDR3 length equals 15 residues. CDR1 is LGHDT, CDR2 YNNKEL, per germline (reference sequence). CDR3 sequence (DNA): TGTGCCAGCAGCCTCGCTAGCGGGGGGGCCTTTGAGCAGTTCTTC. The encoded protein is CASSLASGGAFEQFF.

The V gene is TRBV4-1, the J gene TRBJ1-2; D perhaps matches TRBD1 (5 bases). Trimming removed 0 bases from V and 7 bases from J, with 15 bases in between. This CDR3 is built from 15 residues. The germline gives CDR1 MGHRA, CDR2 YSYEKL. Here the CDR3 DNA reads TGCGCCAGCAGCCAAGATAGCCCAGGGTGGTTTGGCTACACCTTC. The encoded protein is CASSQDSPGWFGYTF.

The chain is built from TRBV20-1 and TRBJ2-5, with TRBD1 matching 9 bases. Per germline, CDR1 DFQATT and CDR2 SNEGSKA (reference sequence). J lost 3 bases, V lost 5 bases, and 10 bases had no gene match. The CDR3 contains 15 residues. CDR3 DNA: TGCAGTGCTCGCAACCGGGACAGGGTAGAAGAGACCCAGTACTTC. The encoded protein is CSARNRDRVEETQYF.

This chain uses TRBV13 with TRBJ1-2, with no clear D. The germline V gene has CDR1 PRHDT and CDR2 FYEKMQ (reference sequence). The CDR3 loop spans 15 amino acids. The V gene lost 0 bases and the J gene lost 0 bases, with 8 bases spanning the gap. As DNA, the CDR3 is TGTGCCAGCAGCTTAGGGGCGGAGACTAACTATGGCTACACCTTC. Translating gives CASSLGAETNYGYTF. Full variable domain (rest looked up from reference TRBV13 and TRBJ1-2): AAGVIQSPRHLIKEKRETATLKCYPIPRHDTVYWYQQGPGQDPQFLISFYEKMQSDKGSIPDRFSAQQFSDYHSELNMSSLELGDSALYFCASSLGAETNYGYTFGSGTRLTVV.

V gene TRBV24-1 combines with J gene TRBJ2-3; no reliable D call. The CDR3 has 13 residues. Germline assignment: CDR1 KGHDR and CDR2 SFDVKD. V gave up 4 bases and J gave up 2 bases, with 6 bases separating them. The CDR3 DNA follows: TGTGCCACCAGTGACCCAATCACAGATACGCAGTATTTT. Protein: CATSDPITDTQYF.

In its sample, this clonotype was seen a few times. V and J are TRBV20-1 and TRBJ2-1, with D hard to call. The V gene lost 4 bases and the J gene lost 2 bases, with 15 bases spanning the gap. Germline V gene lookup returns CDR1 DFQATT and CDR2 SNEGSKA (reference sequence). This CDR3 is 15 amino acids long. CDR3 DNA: TGCAGTGCTAAGGGCCCCCCGTCCCCCTACAATGAGCAGTTCTTC. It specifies CSAKGPPSPYNEQFF.

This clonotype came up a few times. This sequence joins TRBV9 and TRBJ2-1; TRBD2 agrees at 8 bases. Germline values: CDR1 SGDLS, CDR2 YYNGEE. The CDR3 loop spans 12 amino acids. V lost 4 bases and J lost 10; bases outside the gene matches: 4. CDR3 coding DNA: TGTGCCAGCAGCCCGGGGGGGGCCGAGCAGTTCTTC. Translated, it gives CASSPGGAEQFF.

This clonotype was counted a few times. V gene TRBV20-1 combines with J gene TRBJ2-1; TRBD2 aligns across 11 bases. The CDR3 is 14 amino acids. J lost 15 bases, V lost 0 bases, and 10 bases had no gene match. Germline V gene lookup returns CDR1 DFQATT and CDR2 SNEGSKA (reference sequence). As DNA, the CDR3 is TGCAGTGCTAGAGATAGACTAGCGGGGCCTGAAGGGTTCTTC. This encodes CSARDRLAGPEGFF.

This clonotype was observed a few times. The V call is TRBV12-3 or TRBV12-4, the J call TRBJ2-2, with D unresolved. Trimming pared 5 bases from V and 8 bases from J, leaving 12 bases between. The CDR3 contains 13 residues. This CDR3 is CASSPGGLGELFF. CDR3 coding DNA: TGTGCCAGCAGTCCCGGCGGTTTAGGGGAGCTGTTTTTT.

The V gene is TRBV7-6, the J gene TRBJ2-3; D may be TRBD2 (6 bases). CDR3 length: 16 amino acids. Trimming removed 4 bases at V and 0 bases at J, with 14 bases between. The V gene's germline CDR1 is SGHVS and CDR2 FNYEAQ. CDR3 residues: CASSSLWGLSTDTQYF. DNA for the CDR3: TGTGCCAGCAGCTCCCTGTGGGGACTCAGCACAGATACGCAGTATTTT.

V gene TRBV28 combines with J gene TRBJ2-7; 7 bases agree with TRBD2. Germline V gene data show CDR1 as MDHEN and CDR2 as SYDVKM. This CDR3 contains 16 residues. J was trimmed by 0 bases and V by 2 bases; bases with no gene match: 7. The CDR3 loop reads CASSLSGEISSYEQYF. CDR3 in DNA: TGTGCCAGCAGTTTAAGCGGGGAAATTAGCTCCTACGAGCAGTACTTC.